One and the same sample provided the 13 T cell receptor beta chains below, sequenced in a study of graft-versus-host responses after intestinal transplantation. Tissue processing of the graft released intraepithelial and lamina propria lymphocytes from it. Assay used: immunoSEQ multiplex PCR; TCRdb lists only in-frame clones, some missing. The sample includes around 35,000 clones, about nine tenths of them seen just once. The sample was ileum tissue, taken almost 210 days after intestinal transplant. The receptors stem from a human patient who received an intestinal transplant, so some T cells may come from the graft donor.

This CDR3 reads CASSLKEGPYEQYF. The CDR3 DNA follows: TGTGCCAGCAGCTTAAAAGAGGGACCCTACGAGCAGTACTTC. This rearrangement joins TRBV7-9 to TRBJ2-7; the D gene could be TRBD1 or TRBD2 (5 bases each). Trimming took off 2 bases at V and 2 bases at J, with 10 bases between the two ends. This CDR3 is 14 amino acids long. Germline V gene data show CDR1 as SEHNR and CDR2 as FQNEAQ (reference sequence).

The chain carries TRBV5-1 and TRBJ2-7; either TRBD1 or TRBD2 may fit D (6 bases each). The germline CDR1 and CDR2 sequences are SGHRS and YFSETQ. The length of the CDR3 is 15 residues. Trimming stripped 1 base from V and 6 bases from J, with 17 bases between. The CDR3 DNA sequence: TGCGCCAGCAGCTTGTGGGATTCCCGGGGGCTCGAGCAGTACTTC. Its translation is CASSLWDSRGLEQYF.

This clone has a handful of counts. The chain combines TRBV10-1 with TRBJ2-7; D is uncertain. The CDR3 has 12 amino acids. Trimming left V 6 bases short and J 3 bases short, with 9 bases between. Germline V lookup: CDR1 WNHNN, CDR2 SYGVQD (reference sequence). DNA for the CDR3: TGCGCCAGCAGACGTCAGCACTACGAGCAGTACTTC. It translates to CASRRQHYEQYF.

This clone appeared a few times. V and J are TRBV27 and TRBJ2-1; 16 bases match TRBD2. V shed 8 bases, J shed 9 bases, and the junction held 10 bases outside the gene matches. Germline V gene lookup returns CDR1 MNHEY and CDR2 SMNVEV (reference sequence). This CDR3 is 16 amino acids long. CDR3 coding DNA: TGTGCCAGCGCCCGCTCCGGGACTAGCGGGAGGGTTGAGCAGTTCTTC. This sequence encodes CASARSGTSGRVEQFF.

The rearrangement uses TRBV13 and TRBJ1-1; the match to TRBD1 covers 11 bases. The CDR3 covers 15 residues. With V trimmed by 6 bases and J by 8 bases, 11 bases remained unmatched. The germline V gene has CDR1 PRHDT and CDR2 FYEKMQ (reference sequence). This CDR3 reads CASSPRTGGILEAFF. DNA for the CDR3: TGTGCCAGCAGTCCTAGGACAGGGGGCATTTTAGAAGCTTTCTTT.

The sample holds a few counts of this clone. V gene TRBV19 combines with J gene TRBJ2-7, with D hard to call. The CDR3 is made up of 14 amino acids. With 5 bases removed from V and 6 bases from J, the gap between germline ends came to 17 bases. Germline V gene lookup returns CDR1 LNHDA and CDR2 SQIVND (reference sequence). The CDR3 nucleotides are TGTGCCAGTAGTCAAACCCCAGGAGTAAGCGAGCAGTACTTC. Protein: CASSQTPGVSEQYF.

The J gene is TRBJ2-3, the V gene TRBV30; D is unresolved. Per germline, CDR1 GTSNPN and CDR2 SVGIG (reference sequence). The CDR3 loop spans 14 amino acids. Trimming took 0 bases from V and 14 from J, leaving 21 bases between them. The CDR3 protein is CAWSVPPRVPLTYF. The CDR3 region has the DNA TGTGCCTGGAGTGTACCTCCGCGCGTCCCCTTAACGTATTTT.

The chain employs TRBV5-1 and TRBJ2-2; 9 nucleotides line up with TRBD1. This CDR3 has 17 amino acids. Unmatched junction bases numbered 11, after V lost 4 bases and J lost 4 bases. Germline V gene sequence: CDR1 SGHRS, CDR2 YFSETQ. CDR3 amino acids: CASSLDAGTGTTGELFF. CDR3 coding DNA: TGCGCCAGCAGCCTTGACGCCGGGACAGGGACCACCGGGGAGCTGTTTTTT.

The genes are TRBV7-8 and TRBJ2-1, with TRBD2 matching 9 bases. The CDR3 length is 16 residues. CDR1 is SGHVS, CDR2 FQNEAQ, per germline. V lost 3 bases, J lost 5 bases, and 8 bases stayed unmatched. The CDR3 reads CASSFPGLAYHNEQFF. CDR3 DNA: TGTGCCAGCAGCTTTCCGGGACTAGCTTACCACAATGAGCAGTTCTTC.

The J gene is TRBJ1-1, the V gene TRBV27, with TRBD1 as a possible D gene (6 bases). V lost 3 bases and J lost 5, with 13 bases in between. The V gene's germline CDR1 is MNHEY and CDR2 SMNVEV (reference sequence). The CDR3 sequence is 14 residues long. Here the CDR3 DNA reads TGTGCCAGCAGTTTGGTCGGGGGGCAAACTGAAGCTTTCTTT. Translating it yields CASSLVGGQTEAFF.

This chain joins TRBV7-2 and TRBJ2-7; D is unclear. There are 13 residues in the CDR3. The V end lost 1 base, the J end lost 3 bases, and 7 bases lay between the germline ends. CDR1 SGHTA and CDR2 FQGNSA come from the germline V gene. The CDR3, as DNA: TGTGCCAGCAGCTTAGTCCAGGACTACGAGCAGTACTTC. Translated: CASSLVQDYEQYF.

The chain recombines TRBV18 with TRBJ1-4; the match to TRBD1 covers 9 bases. Looked up from germline, CDR1 is KGHSH and CDR2 is LQKENI. With V trimmed by 5 bases and J by 5 bases, 12 bases remained unmatched. There are 17 residues in the CDR3. DNA of the CDR3: TGTGCCAGCTCAACACAGGGACCCGGGACAGGGAATGAAAAACTGTTTTTT. This gives the protein CASSTQGPGTGNEKLFF.

The chain uses TRBV5-1 and TRBJ2-3, with 9 bases identical to TRBD1. Germline V gene lookup returns CDR1 SGHRS and CDR2 YFSETQ. V shed 9 bases and J 3 bases; nucleotides not matched to a gene: 8. CDR3 size: 14 residues. CDR3: CATGQGLRTDTQYF. The DNA for the CDR3 is TGCGCCACCGGACAGGGGTTAAGGACAGATACGCAGTATTTT.